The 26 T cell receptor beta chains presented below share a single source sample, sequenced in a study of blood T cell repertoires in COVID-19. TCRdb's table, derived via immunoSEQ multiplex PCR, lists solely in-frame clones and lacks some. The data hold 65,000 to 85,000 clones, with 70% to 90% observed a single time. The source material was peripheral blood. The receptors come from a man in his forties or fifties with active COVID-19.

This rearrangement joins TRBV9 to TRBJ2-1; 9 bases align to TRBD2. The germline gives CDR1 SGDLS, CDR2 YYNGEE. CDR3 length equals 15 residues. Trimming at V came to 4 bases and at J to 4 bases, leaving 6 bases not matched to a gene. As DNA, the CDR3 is TGTGCCAGCAGCCTAGCGGGAAACGTTTACAATGAGCAGTTCTTC. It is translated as CASSLAGNVYNEQFF.

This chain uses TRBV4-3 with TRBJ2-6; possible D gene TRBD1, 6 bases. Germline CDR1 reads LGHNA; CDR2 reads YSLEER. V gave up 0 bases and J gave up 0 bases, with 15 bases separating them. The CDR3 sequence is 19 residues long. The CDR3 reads CASSQDLRGQTSGANVLTF. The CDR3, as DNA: TGCGCCAGCAGCCAAGATCTTAGGGGACAAACCTCTGGGGCCAACGTCCTGACTTTC.

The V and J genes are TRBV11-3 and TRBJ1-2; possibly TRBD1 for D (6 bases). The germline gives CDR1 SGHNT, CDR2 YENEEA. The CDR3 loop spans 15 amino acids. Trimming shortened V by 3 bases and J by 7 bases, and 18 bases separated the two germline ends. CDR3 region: CASSFSSTGHLGYTF. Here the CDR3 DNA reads TGTGCCAGCAGCTTCTCATCAACAGGGCATCTTGGCTACACCTTC.

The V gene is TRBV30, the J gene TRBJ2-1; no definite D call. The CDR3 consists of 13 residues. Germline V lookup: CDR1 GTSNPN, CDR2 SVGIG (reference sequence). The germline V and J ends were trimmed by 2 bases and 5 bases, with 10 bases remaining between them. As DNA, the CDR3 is TGTGCCTGGAGTCTGTCTAGAAACAATGAGCAGTTCTTC. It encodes CAWSLSRNNEQFF.

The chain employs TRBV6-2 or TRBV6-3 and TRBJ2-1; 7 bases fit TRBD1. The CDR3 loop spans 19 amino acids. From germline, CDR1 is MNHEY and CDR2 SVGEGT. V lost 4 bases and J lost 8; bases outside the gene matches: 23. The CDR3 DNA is TGTGCCAGCAGTTTTCCGTCCCACAGGGGTATATTGAGGGGGCATGAGCAGTTCTTC. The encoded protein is CASSFPSHRGILRGHEQFF.

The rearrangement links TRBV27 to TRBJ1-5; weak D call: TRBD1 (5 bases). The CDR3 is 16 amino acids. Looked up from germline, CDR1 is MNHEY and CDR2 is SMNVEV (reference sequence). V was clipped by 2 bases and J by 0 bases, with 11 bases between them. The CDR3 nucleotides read TGTGCCAGCAGTTTACGGGGGGATAATAGCAATCAGCCCCAGCATTTT. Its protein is CASSLRGDNSNQPQHF.

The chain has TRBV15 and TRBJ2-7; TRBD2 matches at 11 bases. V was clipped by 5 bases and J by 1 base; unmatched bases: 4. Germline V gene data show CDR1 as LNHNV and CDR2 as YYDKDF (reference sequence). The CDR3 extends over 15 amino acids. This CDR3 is CATSASGRTSYEQYF. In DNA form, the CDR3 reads TGTGCCACCAGCGCTAGCGGGAGGACGTCCTACGAGCAGTACTTC.

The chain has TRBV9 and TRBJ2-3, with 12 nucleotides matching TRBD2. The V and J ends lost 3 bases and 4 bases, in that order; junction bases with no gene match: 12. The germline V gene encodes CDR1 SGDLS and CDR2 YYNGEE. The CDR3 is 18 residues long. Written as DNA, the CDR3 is TGTGCCAGCAGCGAGGGACTAGCGGGTCTCGTTGGGGCAGATACGCAGTATTTT. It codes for CASSEGLAGLVGADTQYF. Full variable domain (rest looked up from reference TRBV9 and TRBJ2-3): DSGVTQTPKHLITATGQRVTLRCSPRSGDLSVYWYQQSLDQGLQFLIQYYNGEERAKGNILERFSAQQFPDLHSELNLSSLELGDSALYFCASSEGLAGLVGADTQYFGPGTRLTVL.

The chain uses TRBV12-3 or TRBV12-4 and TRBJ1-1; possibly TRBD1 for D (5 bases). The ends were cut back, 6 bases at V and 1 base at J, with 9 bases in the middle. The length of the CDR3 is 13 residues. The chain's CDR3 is CASSSQANTEAFF. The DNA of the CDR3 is TGTGCCAGCAGCTCACAGGCGAACACTGAAGCTTTCTTT.

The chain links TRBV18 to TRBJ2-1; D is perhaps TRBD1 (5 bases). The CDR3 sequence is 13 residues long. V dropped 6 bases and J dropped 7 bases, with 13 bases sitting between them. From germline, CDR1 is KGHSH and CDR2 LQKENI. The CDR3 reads CASSSTAGNEQFF. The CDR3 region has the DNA TGTGCCAGCTCCTCGACAGCCGGGAATGAGCAGTTCTTC. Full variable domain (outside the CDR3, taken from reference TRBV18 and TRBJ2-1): NAGVMQNPRHLVRRRGQEARLRCSPMKGHSHVYWYRQLPEEGLKFMVYLQKENIIDESGMPKERFSAEFPKEGPSILRIQQVVRGDSAAYFCASSSTAGNEQFFGPGTRLTVL.

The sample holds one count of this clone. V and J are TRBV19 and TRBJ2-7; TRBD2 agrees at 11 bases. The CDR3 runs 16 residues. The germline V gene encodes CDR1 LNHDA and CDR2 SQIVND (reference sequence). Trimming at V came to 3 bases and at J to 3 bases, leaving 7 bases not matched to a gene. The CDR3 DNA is TGTGCCAGTAGTATTATGGGGACTAGCGGAAACTACGAGCAGTACTTC. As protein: CASSIMGTSGNYEQYF.

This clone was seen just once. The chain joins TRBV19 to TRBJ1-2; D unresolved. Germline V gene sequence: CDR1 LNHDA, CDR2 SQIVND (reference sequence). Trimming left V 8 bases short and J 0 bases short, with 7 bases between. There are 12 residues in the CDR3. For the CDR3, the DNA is TGTGCCAGTTTGAGCCCTAACTATGGCTACACCTTC. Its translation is CASLSPNYGYTF.

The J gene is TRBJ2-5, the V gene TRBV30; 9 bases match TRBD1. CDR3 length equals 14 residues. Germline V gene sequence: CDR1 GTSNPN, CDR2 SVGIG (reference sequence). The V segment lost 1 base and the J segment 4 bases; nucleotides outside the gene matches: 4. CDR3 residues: CAWSDRGRVETQYF. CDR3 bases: TGTGCCTGGAGTGACAGGGGGCGGGTAGAGACCCAGTACTTC.

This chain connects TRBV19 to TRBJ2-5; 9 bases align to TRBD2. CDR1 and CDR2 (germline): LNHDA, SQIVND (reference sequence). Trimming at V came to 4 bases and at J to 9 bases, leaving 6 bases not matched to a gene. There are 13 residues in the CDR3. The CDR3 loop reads CASSRGLASPQYF. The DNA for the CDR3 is TGTGCCAGTAGTAGGGGACTAGCAAGTCCCCAGTACTTC.

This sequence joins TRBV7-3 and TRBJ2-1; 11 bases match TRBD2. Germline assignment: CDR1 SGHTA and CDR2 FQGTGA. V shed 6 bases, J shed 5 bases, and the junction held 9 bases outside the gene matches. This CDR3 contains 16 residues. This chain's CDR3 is CASSGLAGRLNNEQFF. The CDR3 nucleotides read TGTGCCAGCAGTGGACTAGCGGGTAGACTAAACAATGAGCAGTTCTTC.

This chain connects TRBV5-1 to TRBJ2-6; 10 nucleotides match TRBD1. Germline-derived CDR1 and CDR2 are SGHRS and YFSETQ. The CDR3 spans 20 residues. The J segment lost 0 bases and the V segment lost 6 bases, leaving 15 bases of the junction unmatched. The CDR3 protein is CASTDYHRDRGNSGANVLTF. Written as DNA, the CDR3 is TGCGCCAGCACCGACTACCACCGGGACAGGGGTAACTCTGGGGCCAACGTCCTGACTTTC.

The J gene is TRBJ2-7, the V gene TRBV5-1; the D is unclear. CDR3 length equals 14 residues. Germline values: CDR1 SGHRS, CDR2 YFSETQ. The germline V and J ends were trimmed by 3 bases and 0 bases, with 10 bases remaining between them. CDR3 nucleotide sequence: TGCGCCAGCAGCTCCTTTCCCCCCTCCTACGAGCAGTACTTC. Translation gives CASSSFPPSYEQYF. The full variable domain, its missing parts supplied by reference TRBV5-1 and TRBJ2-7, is KAGVTQTPRYLIKTRGQQVTLSCSPISGHRSVSWYQQTPGQGLQFLFEYFSETQRNKGNFPGRFSGRQFSNSRSEMNVSTLELGDSALYLCASSSFPPSYEQYFGPGTRLTVT.

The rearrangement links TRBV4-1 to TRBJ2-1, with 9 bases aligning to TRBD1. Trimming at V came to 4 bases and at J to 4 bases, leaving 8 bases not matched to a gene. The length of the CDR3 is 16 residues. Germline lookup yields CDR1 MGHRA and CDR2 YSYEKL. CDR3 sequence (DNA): TGCGCCAGCAGCCTGAGCCGGGACAGGGTTTACAATGAGCAGTTCTTC. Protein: CASSLSRDRVYNEQFF.

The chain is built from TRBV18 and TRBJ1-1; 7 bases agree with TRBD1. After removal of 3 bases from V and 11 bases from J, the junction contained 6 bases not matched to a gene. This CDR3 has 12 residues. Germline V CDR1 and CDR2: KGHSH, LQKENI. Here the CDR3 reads CASSPMTGHAFF. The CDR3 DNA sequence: TGTGCCAGCTCACCCATGACAGGGCATGCTTTCTTT.

The CDR3 sequence: CASSEGVVEYF. CDR3 sequence (DNA): TGTGCCAGCAGTGAAGGAGTTGTCGAGTACTTC. The gene calls are TRBV2 and TRBJ2-7; D gene ambiguous. The CDR3 runs to 11 residues. Germline V gene lookup returns CDR1 SNHLY and CDR2 FYNNEI. V lost 1 base and J lost 11, with 9 bases in between. Together with reference TRBV2 and TRBJ2-7, the CDR3 gives the full variable domain: EPEVTQTPSHQVTQMGQEVILRCVPISNHLYFYWYRQILGQKVEFLVSFYNNEISEKSEIFDDQFSVERPDGSNFTLKIRSTKLEDSAMYFCASSEGVVEYFGPGTRLTVT.

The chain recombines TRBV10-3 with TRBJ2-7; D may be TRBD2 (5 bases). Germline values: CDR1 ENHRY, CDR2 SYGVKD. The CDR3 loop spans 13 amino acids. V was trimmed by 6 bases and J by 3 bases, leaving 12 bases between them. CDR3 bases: TGTGCCATCAGCAAAACTAGTAGCTACGAGCAGTACTTC. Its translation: CAISKTSSYEQYF.

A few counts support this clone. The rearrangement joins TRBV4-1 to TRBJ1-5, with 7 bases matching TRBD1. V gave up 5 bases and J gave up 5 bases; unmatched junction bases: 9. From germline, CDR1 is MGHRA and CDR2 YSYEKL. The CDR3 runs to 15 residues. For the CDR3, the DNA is TGCGCCAGCAGCTCCGGACAGGTAAAGGATCAGCCCCAGCATTTT. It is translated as CASSSGQVKDQPQHF.

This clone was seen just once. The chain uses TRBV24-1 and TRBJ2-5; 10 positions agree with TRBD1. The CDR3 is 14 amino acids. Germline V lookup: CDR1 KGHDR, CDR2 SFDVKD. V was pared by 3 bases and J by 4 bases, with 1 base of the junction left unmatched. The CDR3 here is CATSDRTGGETQYF. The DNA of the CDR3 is TGTGCCACCAGTGATAGGACAGGGGGAGAGACCCAGTACTTC.

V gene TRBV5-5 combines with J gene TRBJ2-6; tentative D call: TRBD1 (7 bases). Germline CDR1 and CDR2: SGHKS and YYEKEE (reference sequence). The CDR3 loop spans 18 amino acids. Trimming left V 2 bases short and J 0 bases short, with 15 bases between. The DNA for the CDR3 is TGTGCCAGCAGCTTTGGTTCAGGGGGGATCTCTGGGGCCAACGTCCTGACTTTC. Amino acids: CASSFGSGGISGANVLTF.

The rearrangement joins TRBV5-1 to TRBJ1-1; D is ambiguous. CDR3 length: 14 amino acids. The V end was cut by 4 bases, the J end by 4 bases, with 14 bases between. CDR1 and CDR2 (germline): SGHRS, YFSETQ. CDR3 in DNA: TGCGCCAGCAGCGCGTCCCCCCCTGGCACTGAAGCTTTCTTT. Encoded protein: CASSASPPGTEAFF.

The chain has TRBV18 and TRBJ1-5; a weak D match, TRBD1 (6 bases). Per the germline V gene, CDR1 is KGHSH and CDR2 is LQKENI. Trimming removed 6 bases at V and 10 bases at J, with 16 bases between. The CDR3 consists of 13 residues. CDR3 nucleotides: TGTGCCAGCTCCCGGACACAGGGCGGACCCCAGCATTTT. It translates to CASSRTQGGPQHF.